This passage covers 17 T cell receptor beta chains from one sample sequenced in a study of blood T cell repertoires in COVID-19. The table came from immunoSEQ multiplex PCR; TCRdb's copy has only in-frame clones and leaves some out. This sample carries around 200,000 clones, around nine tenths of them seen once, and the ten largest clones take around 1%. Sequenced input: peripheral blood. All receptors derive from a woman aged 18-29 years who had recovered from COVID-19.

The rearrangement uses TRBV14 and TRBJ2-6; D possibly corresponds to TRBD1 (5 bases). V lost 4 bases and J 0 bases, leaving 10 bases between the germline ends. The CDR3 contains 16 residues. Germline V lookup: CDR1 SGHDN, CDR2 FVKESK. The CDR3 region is CASSLLRGSGANVLTF. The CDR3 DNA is TGTGCCAGCAGCCTCCTTAGGGGCTCTGGGGCCAACGTCCTGACTTTC.

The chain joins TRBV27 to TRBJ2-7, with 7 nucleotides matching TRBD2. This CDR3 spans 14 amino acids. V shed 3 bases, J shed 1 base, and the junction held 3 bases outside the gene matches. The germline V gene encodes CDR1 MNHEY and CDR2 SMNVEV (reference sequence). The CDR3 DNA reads TGTGCCAGCAGTTTGGGGGGGGTTTCCTACGAGCAGTACTTC. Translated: CASSLGGVSYEQYF.

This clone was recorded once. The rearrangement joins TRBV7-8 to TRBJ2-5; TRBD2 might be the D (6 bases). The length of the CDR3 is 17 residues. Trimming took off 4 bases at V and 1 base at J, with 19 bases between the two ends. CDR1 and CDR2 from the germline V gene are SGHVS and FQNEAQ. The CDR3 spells CASSSRKKAGFQETQYF. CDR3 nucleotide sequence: TGTGCCAGCAGCTCTCGCAAGAAAGCGGGCTTCCAAGAGACCCAGTACTTC.

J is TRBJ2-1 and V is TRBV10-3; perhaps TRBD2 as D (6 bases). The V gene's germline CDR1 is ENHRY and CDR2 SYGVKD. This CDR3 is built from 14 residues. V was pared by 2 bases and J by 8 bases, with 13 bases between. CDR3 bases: TGTGCCATCAGTGAGCCTACACGCGGGGATGAGCAGTTCTTC. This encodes CAISEPTRGDEQFF.

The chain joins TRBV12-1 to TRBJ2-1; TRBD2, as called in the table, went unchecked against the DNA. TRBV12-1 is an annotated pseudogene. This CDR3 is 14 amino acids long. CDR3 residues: CASSFTTSINEQFF. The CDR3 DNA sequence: TGTGCCAGCAGCTTTACCACTAGCATAAATGAGCAGTTCTTC.

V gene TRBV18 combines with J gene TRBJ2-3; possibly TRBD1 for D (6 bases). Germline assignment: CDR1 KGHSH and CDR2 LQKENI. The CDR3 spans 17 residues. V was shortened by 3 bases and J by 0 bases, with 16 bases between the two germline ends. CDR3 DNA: TGTGCCAGCTCACCCATTCCCTCGACAGGCAGCACAGATACGCAGTATTTT. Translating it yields CASSPIPSTGSTDTQYF.

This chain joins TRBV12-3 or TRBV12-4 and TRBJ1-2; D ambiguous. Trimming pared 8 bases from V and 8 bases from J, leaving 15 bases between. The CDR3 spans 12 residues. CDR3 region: CASAEEMRGYTF. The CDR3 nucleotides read TGTGCCAGCGCGGAAGAGATGCGAGGCTACACCTTC.

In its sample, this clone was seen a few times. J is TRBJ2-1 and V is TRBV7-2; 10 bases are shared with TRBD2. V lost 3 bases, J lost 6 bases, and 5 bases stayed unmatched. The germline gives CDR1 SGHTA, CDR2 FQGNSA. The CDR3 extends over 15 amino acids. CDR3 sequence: CASSFQRGGRNEQFF. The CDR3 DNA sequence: TGTGCCAGCAGCTTTCAGCGGGGGGGCCGCAATGAGCAGTTCTTC.

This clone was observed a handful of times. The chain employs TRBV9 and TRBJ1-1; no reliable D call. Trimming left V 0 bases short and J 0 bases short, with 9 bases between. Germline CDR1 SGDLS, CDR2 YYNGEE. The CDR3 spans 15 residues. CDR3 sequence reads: CASSVEAIMNTEAFF. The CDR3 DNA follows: TGTGCCAGCAGCGTAGAAGCAATCATGAACACTGAAGCTTTCTTT. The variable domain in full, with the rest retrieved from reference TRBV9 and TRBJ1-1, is DSGVTQTPKHLITATGQRVTLRCSPRSGDLSVYWYQQSLDQGLQFLIQYYNGEERAKGNILERFSAQQFPDLHSELNLSSLELGDSALYFCASSVEAIMNTEAFFGQGTRLTVV.

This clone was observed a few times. The CDR3 spells CAISRGGQGETEAFF. CDR3 sequence (DNA): TGTGCCATCAGCCGGGGGGGACAGGGTGAGACTGAAGCTTTCTTT. This chain links TRBV10-3 with TRBJ1-1; TRBD1 matches at 9 bases. The germline V gene encodes CDR1 ENHRY and CDR2 SYGVKD. V lost 6 bases and J lost 5; bases outside the gene matches: 10. This CDR3 is 15 amino acids long.

The CDR3 DNA follows: TGTGCCAGCAGTTACTCAGAGGGGGCGTACGAGCAGTACTTC. Translating it yields CASSYSEGAYEQYF. The rearrangement links TRBV6-2 or TRBV6-3 to TRBJ2-7, with 7 bases matching TRBD1. Germline V lookup: CDR1 MNHEY, CDR2 SVGEGT. The CDR3 sequence is 14 residues long. V shed 0 bases, J shed 4 bases, and the junction held 3 bases outside the gene matches.

The CDR3 DNA sequence: TGTGCCAGCAGCTTCGGGGGGTTTGGGGGCTACACCTTC. This codes for CASSFGGFGGYTF. V gene TRBV7-2 combines with J gene TRBJ1-2; perhaps TRBD1 as D (5 bases). CDR1 SGHTA and CDR2 FQGNSA come from the germline V gene. The CDR3 covers 13 residues. V lost 3 bases to trimming and J lost 8 bases, with 13 bases between them.

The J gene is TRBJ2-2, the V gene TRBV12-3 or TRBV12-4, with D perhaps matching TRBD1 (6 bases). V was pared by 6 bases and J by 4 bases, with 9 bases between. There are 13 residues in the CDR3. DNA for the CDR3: TGTGCCAGCAGGGACAGTTTCACCGGGGAGCTGTTTTTT. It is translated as CASRDSFTGELFF.

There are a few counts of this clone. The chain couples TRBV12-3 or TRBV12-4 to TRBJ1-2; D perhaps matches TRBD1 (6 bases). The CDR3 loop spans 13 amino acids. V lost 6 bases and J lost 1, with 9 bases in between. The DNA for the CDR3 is TGTGCCAGCAGCAAACAGGGTAACTATGGCTACACCTTC. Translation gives CASSKQGNYGYTF.

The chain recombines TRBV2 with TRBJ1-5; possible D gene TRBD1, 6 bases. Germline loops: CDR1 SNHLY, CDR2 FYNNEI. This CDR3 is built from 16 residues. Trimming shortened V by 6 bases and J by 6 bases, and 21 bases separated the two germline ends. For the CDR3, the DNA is TGTGCCAGCAGCAGACAGGAAAAACGTGGAATTCAGCCCCAGCATTTT. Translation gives CASSRQEKRGIQPQHF. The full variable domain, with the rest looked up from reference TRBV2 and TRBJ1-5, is EPEVTQTPSHQVTQMGQEVILRCVPISNHLYFYWYRQILGQKVEFLVSFYNNEISEKSEIFDDQFSVERPDGSNFTLKIRSTKLEDSAMYFCASSRQEKRGIQPQHFGDGTRLSIL.

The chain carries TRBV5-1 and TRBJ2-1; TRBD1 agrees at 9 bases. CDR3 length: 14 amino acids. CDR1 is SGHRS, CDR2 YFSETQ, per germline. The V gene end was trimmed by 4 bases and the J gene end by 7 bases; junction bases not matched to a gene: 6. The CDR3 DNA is TGCGCCAGCAGCCCCGGGACAGGGAAAAATGAGCAGTTCTTC. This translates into CASSPGTGKNEQFF.

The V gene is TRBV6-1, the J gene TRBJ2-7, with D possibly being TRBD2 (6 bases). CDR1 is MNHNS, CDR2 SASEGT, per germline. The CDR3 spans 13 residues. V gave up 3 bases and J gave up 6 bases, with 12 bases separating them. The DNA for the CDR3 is TGTGCCAGCAGTGATGAGACTAGGACCGAGCAGTACGTC. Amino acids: CASSDETRTEQYV.